This TCR beta chain stems from a study of spatial heterogeneity in lung cancer. Whole-study context: Detected sequences consistently included more beta-chain ones than alpha-chain ones.

Trimming shortened V by 3 bases and J by 4 bases, and 9 bases separated the two germline ends. Germline V gene data show CDR1 as MDHEN and CDR2 as SYDVKM. The CDR3 loop spans 13 amino acids. Time point in this sample: sample taken at primary tumor resection. Sequencing covered unsorted whole RNA taken from tumor, nontumor lung or frozen PBMC. Using its own MiXCR run on the 5' RACE reads, TCRdb lists one record per CDR3 protein. The sample carries 14,000 to 15,000 distinct CDR3 sequences, 10% to 12% recorded once. This clonotype has a single count. The sequence came from a female donor with early-stage non-small cell lung cancer. This rearrangement joins TRBV28 to TRBJ2-5; D not certain. This sample comprised PBMCs, obtained at surgery. DNA of the CDR3: TGTGCCAGCAGTTTCCCTGTGGGAGAGACCCAGTACTTC. Translation: CASSFPVGETQYF.